This T cell receptor beta chain was identified during a study of OX40 agonist ivuxolimab in advanced cancers. Across the whole study: Hepatocellular carcinoma, melanoma, renal cell or head and neck cancer occurred in dose-escalation patients.

Sequencing was performed with immunoSEQ multiplex PCR; in TCRdb, only in-frame clones are kept and a portion is missing. The sample lists under 55,000 clones; approximately 95% were seen once. Blood sampling took place at baseline, cycle 4 day 1, and cycle 7 day 1. The TCR sequence derives from an adult with an advanced solid tumor such as melanoma, head and neck, liver or kidney cancer. The sequences come from CD4+ or CD8+ T cells sorted from blood, collected in a trial of the OX40 agonist ivuxolimab.

The CDR3 DNA reads TGTGCCAGCAGCTCGAGGCCGGTGGAAGAGACCCAGTACTTC. It is translated as CASSSRPVEETQYF. V gene TRBV2 combines with J gene TRBJ2-5, with D unresolved. The germline V and J ends were trimmed by 6 bases and 3 bases, with 14 bases remaining between them. From germline, CDR1 is SNHLY and CDR2 FYNNEI. The CDR3 spans 14 residues.